A single TCR beta chain is shown here with its context. V shed 4 bases, J shed 2 bases, and the junction held 8 bases outside the gene matches. Germline-derived CDR1 and CDR2 are SGHTS and YDEGEE. This CDR3 is built from 15 residues. Assay: immunoSEQ multiplex PCR; the TCRdb copy retains only in-frame clones and omits some. Among about 190,000 clones listed, 89% were seen once. The sample is drawn from a study of blood T cell repertoires in COVID-19. Sequencing was done on a sample of peripheral blood. The chain couples TRBV5-8 to TRBJ2-7, with 8 bases lining up with TRBD1. The sequence derives from a man aged 40-55 years with acute or convalescent COVID-19. The CDR3 nucleotides are TGTGCCAGCAGCCCATGGAGGACAGGGACCTACGAGCAGTACTTC. Its protein product is CASSPWRTGTYEQYF.